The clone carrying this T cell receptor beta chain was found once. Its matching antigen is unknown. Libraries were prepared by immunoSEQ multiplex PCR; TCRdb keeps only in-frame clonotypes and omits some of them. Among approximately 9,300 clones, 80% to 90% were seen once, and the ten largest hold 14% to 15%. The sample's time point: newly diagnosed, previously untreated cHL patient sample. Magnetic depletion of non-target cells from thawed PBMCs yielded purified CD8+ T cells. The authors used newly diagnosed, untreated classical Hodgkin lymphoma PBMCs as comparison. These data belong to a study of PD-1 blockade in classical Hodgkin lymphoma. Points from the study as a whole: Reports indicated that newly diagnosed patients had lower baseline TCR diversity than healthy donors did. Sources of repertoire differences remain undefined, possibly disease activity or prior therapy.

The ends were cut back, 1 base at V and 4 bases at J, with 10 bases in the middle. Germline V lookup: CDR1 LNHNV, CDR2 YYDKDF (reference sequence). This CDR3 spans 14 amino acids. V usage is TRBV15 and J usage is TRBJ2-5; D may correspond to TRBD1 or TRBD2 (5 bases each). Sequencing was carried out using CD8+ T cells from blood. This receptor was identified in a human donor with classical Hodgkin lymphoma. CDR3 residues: CATSRGDGAETQYF. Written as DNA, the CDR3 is TGTGCCACCAGCAGAGGCGACGGGGCAGAGACCCAGTACTTC.